These 3 T cell receptor beta chains share one sample of origin, sequenced in a study of blood T cell repertoires in COVID-19. The method was immunoSEQ multiplex PCR; TCRdb's version includes in-frame clones alone and lacks a portion of them. The table records approximately 530,000 clones, 85% to 90% of them present only once. The sequenced sample consisted of peripheral blood. These receptors all come from a woman aged 50 to 60 with COVID-19, enrolled during active disease.

This clone was counted once. The chain joins TRBV12-3 or TRBV12-4 to TRBJ1-1; D ambiguous. With 6 bases removed from V and 1 base from J, the gap between germline ends came to 9 bases. The CDR3 spans 13 residues. As DNA, the CDR3 is TGTGCCAGCAGAGATCTCAGGAACACTGAAGCTTTCTTT. Translating it yields CASRDLRNTEAFF.

The CDR3 DNA follows: TGTGCCAGCAGCGGCCGTACAGGGACGGACACTGAAGCTTTCTTT. It is translated as CASSGRTGTDTEAFF. The V and J genes are TRBV9 and TRBJ1-1; a weak D match, TRBD1 (6 bases). Germline-derived CDR1 and CDR2 are SGDLS and YYNGEE. This CDR3 has 15 residues. V was pared by 3 bases and J by 3 bases, with 15 bases between.

V and J are TRBV7-8 and TRBJ1-2, with TRBD1 as a possible D gene (6 bases). V gave up 6 bases and J gave up 8 bases, with 16 bases separating them. The CDR3 sequence is 13 residues long. Germline loops: CDR1 SGHVS, CDR2 FQNEAQ. The CDR3, as DNA: TGTGCCAGCAGTGAGGGGGTCTCAGTCGGCTACACCTTC. Its translation is CASSEGVSVGYTF.